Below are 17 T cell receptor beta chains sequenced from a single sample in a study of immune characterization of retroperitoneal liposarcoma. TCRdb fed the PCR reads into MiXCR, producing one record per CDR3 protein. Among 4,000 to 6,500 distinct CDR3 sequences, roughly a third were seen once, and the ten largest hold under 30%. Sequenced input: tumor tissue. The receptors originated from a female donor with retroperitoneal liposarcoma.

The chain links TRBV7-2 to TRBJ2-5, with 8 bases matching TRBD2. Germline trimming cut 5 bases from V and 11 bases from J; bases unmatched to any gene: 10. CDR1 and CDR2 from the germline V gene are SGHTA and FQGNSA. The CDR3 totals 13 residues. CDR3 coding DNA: TGTGCCAGCAGCCCGACCCTGGGACTAGAGCAGTACTTC. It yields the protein CASSPTLGLEQYF.

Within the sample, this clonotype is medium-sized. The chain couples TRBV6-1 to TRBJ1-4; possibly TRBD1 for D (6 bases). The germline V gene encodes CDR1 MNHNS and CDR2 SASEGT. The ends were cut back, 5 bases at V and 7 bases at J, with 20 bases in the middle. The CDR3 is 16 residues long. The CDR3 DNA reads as TGTGCCAGCAGTCAACCCCCGGGGGCGGTAGCTGAAAAACTGTTTTTT. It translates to CASSQPPGAVAEKLFF.

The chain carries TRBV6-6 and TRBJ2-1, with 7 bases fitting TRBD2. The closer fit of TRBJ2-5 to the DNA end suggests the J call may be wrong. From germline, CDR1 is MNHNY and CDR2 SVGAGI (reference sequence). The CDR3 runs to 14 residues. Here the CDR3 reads CASSYSTGGETQYF. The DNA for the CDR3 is TGTGCCAGCAGTTACTCAACGGGGGGAGAGACCCAGTACTTC.

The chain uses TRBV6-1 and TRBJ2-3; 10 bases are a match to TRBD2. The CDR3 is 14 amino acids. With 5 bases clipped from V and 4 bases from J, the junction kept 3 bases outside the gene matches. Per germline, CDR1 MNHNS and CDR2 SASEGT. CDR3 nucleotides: TGTGCCAGCAGTCTAGCGGGGGTTCCAGATACGCAGTATTTT. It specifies CASSLAGVPDTQYF.

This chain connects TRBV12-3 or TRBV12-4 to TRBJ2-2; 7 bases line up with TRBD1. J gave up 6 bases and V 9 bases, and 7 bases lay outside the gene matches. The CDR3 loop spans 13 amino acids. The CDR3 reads CASKITGAGELFF. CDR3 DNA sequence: TGTGCCAGTAAAATCACAGGGGCCGGGGAGCTGTTTTTT.

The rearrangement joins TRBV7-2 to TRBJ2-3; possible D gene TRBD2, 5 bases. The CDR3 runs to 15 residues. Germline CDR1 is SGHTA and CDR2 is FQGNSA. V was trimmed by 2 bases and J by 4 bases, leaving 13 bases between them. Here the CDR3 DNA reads TGTGCCAGCAGCTTACTAGCTTCCACCGCAGATACGCAGTATTTT. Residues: CASSLLASTADTQYF. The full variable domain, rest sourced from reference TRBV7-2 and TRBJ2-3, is GAGVSQSPSNKVTEKGKDVELRCDPISGHTALYWYRQSLGQGLEFLIYFQGNSAPDKSGLPSDRFSAERTGGSVSTLTIQRTQQEDSAVYLCASSLLASTADTQYFGPGTRLTVL.

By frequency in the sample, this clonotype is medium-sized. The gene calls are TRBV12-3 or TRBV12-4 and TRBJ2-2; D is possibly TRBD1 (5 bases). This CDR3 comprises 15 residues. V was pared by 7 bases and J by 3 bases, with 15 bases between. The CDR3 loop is CASKPSTAHTGELFF. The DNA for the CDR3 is TGTGCCAGCAAACCGTCGACAGCGCACACCGGGGAGCTGTTTTTT.

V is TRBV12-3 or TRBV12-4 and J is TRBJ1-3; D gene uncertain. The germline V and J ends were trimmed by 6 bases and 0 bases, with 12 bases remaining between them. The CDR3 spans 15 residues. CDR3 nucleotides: TGTGCCAGCAGCCCGAGATACTACTCTGGAAACACCATATATTTT. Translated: CASSPRYYSGNTIYF.

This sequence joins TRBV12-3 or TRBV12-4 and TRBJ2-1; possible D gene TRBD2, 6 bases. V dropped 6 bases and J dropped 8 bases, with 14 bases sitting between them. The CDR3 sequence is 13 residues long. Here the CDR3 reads CASRGSGGDEQFF. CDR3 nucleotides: TGTGCCAGCAGGGGGTCCGGGGGAGATGAGCAGTTCTTC.

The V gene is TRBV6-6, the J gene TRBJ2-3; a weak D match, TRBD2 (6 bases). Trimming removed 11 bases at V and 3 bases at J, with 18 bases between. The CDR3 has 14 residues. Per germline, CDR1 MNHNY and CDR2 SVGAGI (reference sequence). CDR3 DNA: TGTGCCGGGGGGTCCGGGGCGGGGACAGATACGCAGTATTTT. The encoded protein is CAGGSGAGTDTQYF.

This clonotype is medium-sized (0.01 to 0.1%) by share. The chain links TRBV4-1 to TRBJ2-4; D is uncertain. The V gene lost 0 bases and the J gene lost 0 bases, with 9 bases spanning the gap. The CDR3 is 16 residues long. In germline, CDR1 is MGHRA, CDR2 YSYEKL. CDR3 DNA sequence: TGCGCCAGCAGCCAAGAAGGGTCTTTAGCCAAAAACATTCAGTACTTC. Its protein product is CASSQEGSLAKNIQYF.

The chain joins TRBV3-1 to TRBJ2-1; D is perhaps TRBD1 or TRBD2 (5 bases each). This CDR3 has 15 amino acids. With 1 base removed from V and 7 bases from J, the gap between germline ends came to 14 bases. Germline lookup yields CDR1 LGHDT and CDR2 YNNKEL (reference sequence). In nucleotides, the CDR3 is TGTGCCAGCAGCCAAGCTATGGGGGTGAGTAATGAGCAGTTCTTC. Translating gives CASSQAMGVSNEQFF.

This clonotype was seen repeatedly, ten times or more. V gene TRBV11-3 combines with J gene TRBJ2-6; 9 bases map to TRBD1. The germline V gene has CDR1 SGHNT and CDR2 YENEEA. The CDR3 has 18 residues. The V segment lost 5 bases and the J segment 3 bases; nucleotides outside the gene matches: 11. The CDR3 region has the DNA TGTGCCAGCAGCCCCAGGGACAGGGAAGCGATTGGGGCCAACGTCCTGACTTTC. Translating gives CASSPRDREAIGANVLTF.

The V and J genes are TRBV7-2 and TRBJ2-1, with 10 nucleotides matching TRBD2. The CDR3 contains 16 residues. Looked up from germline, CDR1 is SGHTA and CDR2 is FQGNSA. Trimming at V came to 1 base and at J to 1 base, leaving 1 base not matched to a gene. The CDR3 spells CASSLVAGGSYNEQFF. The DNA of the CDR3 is TGTGCCAGCAGCTTAGTAGCGGGAGGATCCTACAATGAGCAGTTCTTC.

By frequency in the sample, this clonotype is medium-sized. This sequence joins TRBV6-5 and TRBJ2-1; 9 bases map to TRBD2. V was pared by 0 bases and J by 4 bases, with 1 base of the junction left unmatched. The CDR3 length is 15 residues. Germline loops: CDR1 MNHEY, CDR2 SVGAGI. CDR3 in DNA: TGTGCCAGCAGTTACTCGGCGGGAGGGTACAATGAGCAGTTCTTC. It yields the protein CASSYSAGGYNEQFF.

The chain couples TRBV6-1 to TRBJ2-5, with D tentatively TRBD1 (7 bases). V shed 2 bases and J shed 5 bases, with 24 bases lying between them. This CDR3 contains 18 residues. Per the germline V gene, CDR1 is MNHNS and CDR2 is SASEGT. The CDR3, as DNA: TGTGCCAGCAGTGAACTAAGGAGGGGGCGCCCAGGGTTTGAGACCCAGTACTTC. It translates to CASSELRRGRPGFETQYF.

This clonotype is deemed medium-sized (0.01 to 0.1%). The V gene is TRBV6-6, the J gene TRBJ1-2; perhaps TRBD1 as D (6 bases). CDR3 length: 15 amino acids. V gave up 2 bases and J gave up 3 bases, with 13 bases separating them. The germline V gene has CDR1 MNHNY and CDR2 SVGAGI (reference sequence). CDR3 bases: TGTGCCAGCAGTTACCGTGGCAGGGGAGACTATGGCTACACCTTC. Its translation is CASSYRGRGDYGYTF.